A single sample is the source of the 11 T cell receptor beta chains below, sequenced in a study of blood T cell repertoires in COVID-19. The protocol was immunoSEQ multiplex PCR, while the TCRdb copy is restricted to in-frame clones and leaves out a portion. The table lists some 110,000 clones, 75% to 90% of them singletons. The sequencing sample was made of peripheral blood. The receptors here all came from a human donor in a cohort sampled during active COVID-19.

The V call is TRBV29-1, the J call TRBJ2-2, with 9 bases fitting TRBD1. J lost 4 bases, V lost 3 bases, and 6 bases had no gene match. The germline CDR1 and CDR2 sequences are SQVTM and ANQGSEA. The CDR3 extends over 15 amino acids. CDR3 loop: CSVERGQGGTGELFF. CDR3 DNA: TGCAGCGTTGAGAGGGGACAGGGTGGCACCGGGGAGCTGTTTTTT.

The chain combines TRBV27 with TRBJ1-1; no clear D gene. CDR1 MNHEY and CDR2 SMNVEV come from the germline V gene (reference sequence). The CDR3 is 13 amino acids. V was trimmed by 4 bases and J by 5 bases, leaving 11 bases between them. CDR3 region: CASSSVLRTEAFF. The CDR3, as DNA: TGTGCCAGCAGTTCTGTACTGCGAACTGAAGCTTTCTTT.

The J gene is TRBJ1-1, the V gene TRBV6-4; no reliable D call. CDR1 and CDR2 (germline): MRHNA, SNTAGT. V lost 3 bases and J 1 base, leaving 15 bases between the germline ends. This CDR3 has 16 amino acids. The CDR3 here is CASSERFEARNTEAFF. Here the CDR3 DNA reads TGTGCCAGCAGTGAAAGATTTGAGGCCAGGAACACTGAAGCTTTCTTT.

V is TRBV6-4 and J is TRBJ1-2, with 8 bases identical to TRBD1. CDR1 MRHNA and CDR2 SNTAGT come from the germline V gene. After removal of 9 bases from V and 5 bases from J, the junction contained 8 bases not matched to a gene. CDR3 size: 13 residues. CDR3 coding DNA: TGTGCCAGAGGGACAGGAGACCCTTATGGCTACACCTTC. This sequence encodes CARGTGDPYGYTF.

This chain links TRBV5-6 with TRBJ2-7, with 9 bases aligning to TRBD1. V trimming: 0 bases; J trimming: 7 bases; junction bases outside the gene matches: 5. CDR1 and CDR2 (germline): SGHDT, YYEEEE. This CDR3 has 14 residues. DNA for the CDR3: TGTGCCAGCAGCTTGGGGGACAGGGTGGGTGAGCAGTACTTC. Encoded protein: CASSLGDRVGEQYF.

On this clone itself: The sample has other DNA sequences that encode this CDR3 too. DNA of the CDR3: TGTGCCAGCTCACCCGGGGGCTACGAGCAGTACTTC. The encoded protein is CASSPGGYEQYF. The chain carries TRBV18 and TRBJ2-7, with a possible D match to TRBD2 (6 bases). The V and J ends lost 3 bases and 3 bases respectively, with 6 bases between them. CDR1 and CDR2 from the germline V gene are KGHSH and LQKENI. The CDR3 length is 12 residues.

The chain has TRBV25-1 and TRBJ1-1; weak D call: TRBD1 (6 bases). The CDR3 covers 15 residues. V was cut by 2 bases and J by 7 bases, with 17 bases left in between. CDR1 and CDR2 from the germline V gene are MGHDK and SYGVNS. CDR3 nucleotides: TGTGCCAGCAGTGAAATCGACAGGAGACATGGTGAAGCTTTCTTT. It is translated as CASSEIDRRHGEAFF.

The gene calls are TRBV7-9 and TRBJ1-3; D might be TRBD1 (6 bases). V lost 6 bases, J lost 3 bases, and 12 bases lay in between. CDR1 and CDR2 from the germline V gene are SEHNR and FQNEAQ (reference sequence). The CDR3 has 14 residues. DNA of the CDR3: TGTGCCAGCAGAACAGGGTTGAGTGGAAACACCATATATTTT. Protein: CASRTGLSGNTIYF.

The V gene is TRBV24-1, the J gene TRBJ2-2; 7 bases match TRBD2. This CDR3 is built from 16 residues. Germline values: CDR1 KGHDR, CDR2 SFDVKD. V lost 6 bases and J lost 0; bases outside the gene matches: 6. The CDR3 protein is CATSSWEGTNTGELFF. In nucleotides, the CDR3 is TGTGCCACCAGTTCGTGGGAGGGCACGAACACCGGGGAGCTGTTTTTT.

The rearrangement joins TRBV29-1 to TRBJ2-3; D is possibly TRBD1 (5 bases). Trimming took 6 bases from V and 2 from J, leaving 18 bases between them. CDR1 is SQVTM, CDR2 ANQGSEA, per germline. The CDR3 loop spans 15 amino acids. CDR3 loop: CSVEQVKGNTDTQYF. DNA of the CDR3: TGCAGCGTGGAACAAGTCAAGGGGAACACAGATACGCAGTATTTT.

This sequence joins TRBV5-1 and TRBJ2-5, with 9 bases aligning to TRBD1. V lost 7 bases, J lost 7 bases, and 8 bases stayed unmatched. This CDR3 is 13 amino acids long. Germline assignment: CDR1 SGHRS and CDR2 YFSETQ. CDR3 protein: CASRTGGEGTQYF. The CDR3 DNA is TGCGCCAGCCGAACAGGGGGCGAGGGGACCCAGTACTTC.